Sequencing of this T cell receptor (beta chain) was carried out in a study of monozygotic twins with inflammatory bowel disease. The CDR3 is 14 amino acids. The germline V gene encodes CDR1 SGHRS and CDR2 YFSETQ. From its re-call of the 5' RACE reads, TCRdb lists each CDR3 protein once, without DNA. The repertoire table contains around 450,000 distinct CDR3 sequences. The sequencing input was blood. V and J are TRBV5-1 and TRBJ2-2; absent DNA, TCRdb's TRBD1 call cannot be checked. This clonotype was obtained from a human donor with ulcerative colitis or Crohn's disease, or a healthy co-twin of an affected twin (not recorded which). CDR3 protein: CASHRGPGTGELFF.